This T cell receptor beta chain stems from a study of sequential checkpoint blockade in melanoma. Study background: Arm A got nivolumab then ipilimumab; arm B the reverse, 1:1.

Treatment meaning: randomized to nivolumab then ipilimumab (arm A) or the reverse (arm B). Trimming took off 3 bases at V and 0 bases at J, with 6 bases between the two ends. This CDR3 comprises 13 residues. The germline V gene has CDR1 SGDLS and CDR2 YYNGEE. This table comes from immunoSEQ multiplex PCR, and its TCRdb copy is limited to in-frame clones, with some not included. The repertoire holds approximately 18,000 clones, roughly two thirds seen once, with about 20% in the top ten. The chain recombines TRBV9 with TRBJ1-1, with D hard to call. The TCR was taken from a human donor with melanoma. The sequences come from CD8+ T cells sorted from blood (inferred from file names), collected from a patient given nivolumab and ipilimumab in sequence. In DNA form, the CDR3 reads TGTGCCAGCAGCGGGTACATGAACACTGAAGCTTTCTTT. Its translation is CASSGYMNTEAFF.